This is a list of T cell receptor beta chains from one sample in a study of T cell repertoires in cytomegalovirus infection. Each CDR3 protein gets one entry after TCRdb re-called the reads with MiXCR. The sample gives about 260,000 distinct CDR3 sequences, roughly 13% of which show up once; around 8.7% is in the top ten. The sample comprised PBMCs. Receptors were obtained from a human donor in good health (CMV status not recorded). Some clones in this sample may be carry-over from other donors' samples. The CDR3 runs from the conserved cysteine through the conserved F or W. Fields, in order: CDR3 protein, J gene, V gene.

CDR3 protein: CASSQDYRGDTEAFF
J gene: TRBJ1-1
V gene: TRBV4-2

CDR3 protein: CASSSIRGVGYTF
J gene: TRBJ1-2
V gene: TRBV6-5

CDR3 protein: CASSTTVGGYEQYF
J gene: TRBJ2-7
V gene: TRBV6-1

CDR3 protein: CATPLPGQSSYEQYF
J gene: TRBJ2-7
V gene: TRBV19

CDR3 protein: CASSAYRGEQYF
J gene: TRBJ2-7
V gene: TRBV27

CDR3 protein: CASSLGGPAMNTEAFF
J gene: TRBJ1-1
V gene: TRBV5-1

CDR3 protein: CSARESGRGNEQFF
J gene: TRBJ2-1
V gene: TRBV20-1

CDR3 protein: CSVRQGGYEQYF
J gene: TRBJ2-7
V gene: TRBV29-1

CDR3 protein: CASSSLVASGRPYEQYF
J gene: TRBJ2-7
V gene: TRBV7-2

CDR3 protein: CASSLDLQGARQYF
J gene: TRBJ2-7
V gene: TRBV7-2

CDR3 protein: CATSRDRGRVELFF
J gene: TRBJ2-2
V gene: TRBV15

CDR3 protein: CASSLGGTTRGEQFF
J gene: TRBJ2-1
V gene: TRBV5-6

CDR3 protein: CSALGGGEAFF
J gene: TRBJ1-1
V gene: TRBV20-1

CDR3 protein: CASSSGQSEYF
J gene: TRBJ2-7
V gene: TRBV6-2/TRBV6-3

CDR3 protein: CASSPTWRGARLTEAFF
J gene: TRBJ1-1
V gene: TRBV11-2

CDR3 protein: CASSYGLAGNEQYF
J gene: TRBJ2-7
V gene: TRBV7-9

CDR3 protein: CASSQEPRTERADTQYF
J gene: TRBJ2-3
V gene: TRBV4-1

CDR3 protein: CASSYPRVGQPSGYEQYF
J gene: TRBJ2-7
V gene: TRBV6-2/TRBV6-3

CDR3 protein: CASSPWTSGGDTQYF
J gene: TRBJ2-3
V gene: TRBV7-2

CDR3 protein: CASSPRPENTEAFF
J gene: TRBJ1-1
V gene: TRBV7-2